This entry concerns a single TCR beta chain. Antigen specificity is unknown. The sample comes from a study of shared clonotypes between healthy human individuals. In germline, CDR1 is MRHNA, CDR2 SNTAGT. The trim removed 0 bases at V and 7 bases at J, leaving 3 bases unmatched. CDR3 length equals 14 residues. General study findings and limits: Lower generation probabilities were found for non-shared clonotypes than for those shared by all four donors. What rarefaction showed was incomplete sorted-subset sequencing despite large depth.

How the authors handled the data: ImmunoSEQ gave junction-only sequences without quality scores, so filtering differed. Data came from immunoSEQ multiplex PCR; TCRdb stores just in-frame clones and leaves some out. The V and J calls and clone size were taken over from that table, and D and trimming were inferred from the DNA. The data hold about 1.4 million clones, with roughly 96% observed a single time. The chain employs TRBV6-4 and TRBJ2-1; the match to TRBD2 covers 7 bases. This sequence was found in a man aged 25-45 years in good health. Specimen: naive CD4+ T cells sorted from blood. Specified subset: CD45RA+ positively selected. The CDR3 sequence: CASSDSWGGNEQFF. DNA of the CDR3: TGTGCCAGCAGTGACTCGTGGGGGGGGAATGAGCAGTTCTTC.